This T cell receptor (beta chain) was retrieved from a study of cytomegalovirus exposure and HLA in healthy donors listed by TCRdb under 2017. Describing the broader study: An earlier analysis of around 600 of the donors reported roughly 270 Gb of sequence data and around 110 million unique TCR beta sequences from roughly 200 million T cells. HLA typing covered class I and class II loci at four-digit resolution. Roughly 5 DR-DQ haplotypes were treated as single units for association and clustering because of strong linkage in the cohort. An earlier analysis of about 620 of the donors applied high-throughput TCR beta sequencing to assess whether each TCR beta V gene segment acted as functional or pseudogenic. Every repertoire in the discovery cohort had been generated on one and the same sequencing platform. The aim of the study was to test whether cataloging public T cell receptors could identify signatures of past pathogen exposure. A later analysis re-examined previously published TCR beta repertoires from over 500 donors and added high-resolution HLA genotyping to investigate patterns of TCR occurrence. Donor age, sex, ethnicity and CMV serostatus were compiled alongside the repertoire data. In addition to the first cohort of 666 subjects, a separate validation cohort of 130 or so different subjects was used. Roughly 300 gigabases of sequencing data and roughly 81 million unique TCR sequences made up an early release that covered roughly 670 HLA-typed donors. The T cell repertoires of 670 or so subjects were profiled by immunosequencing and related to cytomegalovirus serostatus. The study combined high-throughput TCR immunosequencing, statistical association of individual TCRs with disease status, and machine learning to predict cytomegalovirus infection status. The genetic ancestry cluster associated with self-reported Caucasian donors included about 84% of the 300 to 450 genotyped donors. The number of donors typed differed by locus, with roughly 629-640 for A, B, C, DRB1 and DQB1, roughly 550 for DQA1, about 610 for DPA1, and some 440 for DPB1. A later genetic analysis used genome-wide SNP genotypes for about 65% of the 666 donors, treating that subset as a discovery cohort. On average, about 200,000 unique TCR beta nucleotide sequences were sequenced per donor among 300 to 500 genotyped donors of the cohort, with about 17% of those sequences being non-productive. The later analysis used no new phenotypic data to find candidate immune exposures, relying instead on TCR beta sequences and their occurrence across donors.

The CDR3 sequence holds 16 residues, the cysteine and phenylalanine included. Of the read, only the CDR3 DNA is kept; its 48 bases are in frame from base 1. The study at large found these results: In a later analysis, the rate of TCR association differed among HLA loci, with DRB1 alleles having the most associated TCRs and HLA-C alleles having the fewest. A further reported finding was that TCR beta sequences accurately predicted the HLA-A and HLA-B alleles for most subjects in the first cohort. Three of the identified cytomegalovirus-associated TCR beta chains were confirmed in vitro to be specific for cytomegalovirus antigens. Correlated functional status among segregating V segments might reflect linkage disequilibrium, but an unknown experimental factor could not be ruled out. The earlier analysis of some 560 of the donors excluded roughly 17 rarely observed V segments, including chromosome 9 orphons, because counts were too low. This cohort had only TCR beta chains sequenced, and the lack of alpha or paired-chain data limited which features could be detected. A group of highly shared sequence variants was considered likely to be a technical artifact of the sequencing pipeline. A later analysis found that HLA-associated TCR beta chains were more clonally expanded and had lower generation probabilities than equally common non-associated chains. An earlier analysis of roughly 570 of the donors showed that most TCR beta V segments appeared in productive rearrangements either about 87% or about 30% of the time, which broadly matched IMGT annotations. Cytomegalovirus status was reported to be diagnosed by the classifier with high specificity and sensitivity in both the original and validation cohorts. A later genetic analysis reported fewer N-insertions in productive TCRs among donors in an Asian-associated ancestry cluster than the roughly 650-donor mean. According to a later analysis, most CMV-associated TCR beta chains appeared to be HLA-restricted, and the HLA associations seemed to be driven largely by CMV exposure. In the study, 150 to 200 TCR beta chains were listed as associated with cytomegalovirus. In a later analysis, about 17,000 TCR beta sequences were associated with specific HLA alleles at a false discovery rate of 0.05. Most TCR sequences were observed very rarely across donors, whereas some public TCRs were present in many individuals. Some IMGT-functional V segments, including TRBV6-2 and TRBV6-3, could not be told apart with the 87-base-pair reads, so those segments were excluded. When HLA alleles, especially DR and DQ, strongly co-occurred, attributing TCR associations to individual alleles was difficult. Several of the top co-occurrence clusters appeared to be linked to parvovirus B19, influenza, CMV and Epstein-Barr virus, according to a later analysis. V-gene and J-gene trimming of TCR beta chains was associated with a missense DCLRE1C variant in a later genetic analysis, and the association was replicated in an independent cohort. The authors suggested that the approach could potentially be extended to other disease states and immunological phenotypes. The only immune exposure information available for the cohort was CMV serostatus. The presence/absence analyses assumed that sequencing depth was roughly uniform across donors, and that assumption may not be true. Because HLA typing was unavailable for some donors at each locus, only the typed subset was used in association tests.

The receptor library was made with the immunoSEQ multiplex PCR assay. The multiplex PCR relied on a mix of 60 forward primers for TCR Vbeta segments and 13 reverse primers for TCR Jbeta segments. Amplification of the CDR3 region of rearranged TCR beta genes was performed with a multiplex PCR assay on genomic DNA. On the Illumina HiSeq System, the amplified TCR beta libraries were sequenced as 87-base-pair reads. The authors' pipeline ran thus. Across the 600 to 700 repertoires, a later analysis counted approximately 83 million unique TCR beta chains, some 11 million of which were shared by at least two donors. Raw reads were error-corrected and collapsed into unique sequences by a nearest-neighbor algorithm in which closely related sequences were merged to remove PCR and sequencing errors. To assign V, D and J gene segments, CDR3 sequences were aligned to IMGT reference sequences. For a sequence to be retained, a match of at least six nucleotides to both a V gene segment and a J gene segment was required. Rearrangements were classified as productive when the CDR3 lacked stop codons and remained in frame with V and J, and all other rearrangements were classified as non-productive. CDR3 was defined by IMGT convention, running from the second conserved V-encoded cysteine to the conserved J-encoded phenylalanine. The earlier analysis of approximately 590 of the donors excluded any sequence lacking an unambiguous match to a single V gene segment. In an earlier analysis of almost 600 of the donors, a V segment was called functional when productive rearrangements were above 56.7%, and segregating when the standard deviation between donors exceeded 5%. A statistical classification framework was developed to diagnose cytomegalovirus status using the catalog of TCR beta chain sequences. A later analysis assigned V and J genes by comparing TCR nucleotide sequences with IMGT/GENE-DB human TR gene sequences. Using the TCRdist pipeline, a later analysis assigned CDR3 sequences along with most-parsimonious VDJ recombination scenarios. A later analysis defined each TCR beta chain by its CDR3 amino acid sequence plus V-gene family, and excluded reads lacking a unique V-gene family. To address suspected cross-contamination and a sequencing artifact, a later analysis removed under 600 highly shared, low-generation-probability nucleotide sequences. In a later analysis, a clonal expansion index for each public chain was calculated from normalized within-repertoire ranks of inferred template counts. Generation probabilities in a later analysis came from a VDJ recombination model fitted to out-of-frame rearrangements, and those results were checked against IGoR. A later analysis scored TCR-TCR, TCR-HLA and TCR-CMV co-occurrence with hypergeometric tests, applying a repertoire-size bias correction to TCR pairs. A later analysis estimated false discovery rates by permuting HLA or CMV assignments 20 times. In a later analysis, co-occurring TCRs were grouped using DBSCAN, and TCRdist sequence similarity was added for clustering within HLA-allele-positive subsets. Co-occurrence clustering excluded repertoires with fewer than 30,000 or more than 120,000 public chains, plus five with anomalous nucleotide sharing. Held by TCRdb, this immuneACCESS table contains in-frame sequences only and omits some clones. Under half of the omission traces to an unresolved V gene where checked; the cause of the rest is unknown. Clone size and the V and J calls come from that table; the DNA yielded D and trimming. In this sample the table shows 140,000 to 150,000 clones, 76% of which occur a single time. The ten largest clones represent 1.5% to 2% of the sample.

A word on this clone: This clone's antigen is unknown. No much larger clone is present one base from it, and per-base qualities are unavailable.

The cohort was made up of approximately 700 healthy bone marrow donors. Cohort members were all nominally healthy when sampled, although unrecorded immune exposures were likely present. The donor was CMV seronegative and was included in the group of 352 seronegative cohort members. Each donor provided a peripheral blood sample, and peripheral blood mononuclear cells were used for TCR beta sequencing. The Qiagen DNeasy Blood Extraction Kit was used to extract genomic DNA from the blood cell samples. Specimen: PBMCs. This receptor chain uses TRBV21-1 and TRBJ1-1; TRBD1 was called by the table and not checked on the DNA. TRBV21-1 is noted as a pseudogene. This receptor was obtained from a woman aged 40 to 49 in good health and CMV-seronegative. The DNA is as follows: TGTGCCAGCAGCAAATCTCCGGGCCCAGGGGACACTGAAGCTTTCTTT. Protein translation: CASSKSPGPGDTEAFF.